This TCR beta chain came from a study of blood T cell repertoires in COVID-19. Using immunoSEQ multiplex PCR, the repertoire was profiled, and TCRdb retains in-frame clones only, with some absent. The sample has roughly 220,000 clones, roughly 80% seen once. Germline CDR1 and CDR2: MDHEN and SYDVKM. The CDR3 extends over 15 amino acids. V lost 6 bases, J lost 7 bases, and 19 bases lay in between. This receptor was obtained from a woman of 80 years or more with COVID-19, enrolled during active disease. The chain recombines TRBV28 with TRBJ1-5; the D is unclear. Sequencing was carried out using peripheral blood. This CDR3 reads CASRPSTRGYQPQHF. CDR3 DNA: TGTGCCAGCAGACCCTCGACGCGCGGATACCAGCCCCAGCATTTT.